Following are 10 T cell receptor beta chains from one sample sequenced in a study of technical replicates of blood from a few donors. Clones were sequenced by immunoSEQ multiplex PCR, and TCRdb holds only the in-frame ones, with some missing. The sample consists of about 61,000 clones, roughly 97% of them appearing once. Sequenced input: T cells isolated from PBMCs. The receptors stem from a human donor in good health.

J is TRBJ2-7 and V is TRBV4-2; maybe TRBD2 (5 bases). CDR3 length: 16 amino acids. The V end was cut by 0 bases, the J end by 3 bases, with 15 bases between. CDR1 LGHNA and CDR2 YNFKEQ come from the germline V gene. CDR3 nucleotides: TGTGCCAGCAGCCAAGATTTAGAGGCGGGTCTCTACGAGCAGTACTTC. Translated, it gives CASSQDLEAGLYEQYF.

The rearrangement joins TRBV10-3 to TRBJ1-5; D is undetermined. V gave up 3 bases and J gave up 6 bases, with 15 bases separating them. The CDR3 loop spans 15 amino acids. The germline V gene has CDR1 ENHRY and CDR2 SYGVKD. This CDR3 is CAISDNLGGSQPQHF. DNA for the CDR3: TGTGCCATCAGTGATAATCTAGGAGGGAGTCAGCCCCAGCATTTT.

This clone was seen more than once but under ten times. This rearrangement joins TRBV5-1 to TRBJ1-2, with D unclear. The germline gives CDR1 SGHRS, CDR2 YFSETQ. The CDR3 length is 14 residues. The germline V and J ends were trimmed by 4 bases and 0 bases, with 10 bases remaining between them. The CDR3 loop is CASSIQTTNYGYTF. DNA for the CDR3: TGCGCCAGCAGCATTCAGACAACTAACTATGGCTACACCTTC.

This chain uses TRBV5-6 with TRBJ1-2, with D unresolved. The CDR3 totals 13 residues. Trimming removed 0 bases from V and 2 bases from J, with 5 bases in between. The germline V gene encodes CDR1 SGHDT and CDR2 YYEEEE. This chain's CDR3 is CASSLAGNYGYTF. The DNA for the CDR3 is TGTGCCAGCAGCTTGGCCGGGAACTATGGCTACACCTTC. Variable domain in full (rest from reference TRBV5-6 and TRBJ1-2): DAGVTQSPTHLIKTRGQQVTLRCSPKSGHDTVSWYQQALGQGPQFIFQYYEEEERQRGNFPDRFSGHQFPNYSSELNVNALLLGDSALYLCASSLAGNYGYTFGSGTRLTVV.

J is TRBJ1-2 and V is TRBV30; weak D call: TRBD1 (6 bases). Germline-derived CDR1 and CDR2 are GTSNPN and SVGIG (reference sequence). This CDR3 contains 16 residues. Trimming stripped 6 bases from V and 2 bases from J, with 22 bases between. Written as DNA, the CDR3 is TGTGCCTGTCCCTTAACCCCAGGGGCTAGCAACTATGGCTACACCTTC. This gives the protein CACPLTPGASNYGYTF.

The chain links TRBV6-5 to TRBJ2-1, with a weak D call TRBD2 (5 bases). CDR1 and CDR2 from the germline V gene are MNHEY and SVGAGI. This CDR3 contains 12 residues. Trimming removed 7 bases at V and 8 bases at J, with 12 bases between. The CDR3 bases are TGTGCCAGCAAAAACGGAGGATATGAGCAGTTCTTC. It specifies CASKNGGYEQFF.

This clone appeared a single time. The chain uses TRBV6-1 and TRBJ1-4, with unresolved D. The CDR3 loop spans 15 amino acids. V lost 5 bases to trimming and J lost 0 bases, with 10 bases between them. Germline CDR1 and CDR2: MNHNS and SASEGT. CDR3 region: CASSTNSATNEKLFF. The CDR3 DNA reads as TGTGCCAGCAGTACCAACAGTGCAACTAATGAAAAACTGTTTTTT.

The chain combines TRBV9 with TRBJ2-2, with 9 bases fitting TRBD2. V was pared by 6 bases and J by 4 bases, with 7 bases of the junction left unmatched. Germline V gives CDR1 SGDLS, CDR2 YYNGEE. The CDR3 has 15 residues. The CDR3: CASKAGGPITGELFF. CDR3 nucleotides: TGTGCCAGCAAGGCGGGGGGGCCAATCACCGGGGAGCTGTTTTTT.

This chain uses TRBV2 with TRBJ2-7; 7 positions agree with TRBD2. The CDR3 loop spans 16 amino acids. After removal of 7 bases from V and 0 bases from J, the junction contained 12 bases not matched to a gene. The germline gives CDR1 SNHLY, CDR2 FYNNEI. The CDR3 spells CASTPWVGGSSYEQYF. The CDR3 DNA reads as TGTGCCAGCACCCCTTGGGTTGGCGGGAGCTCCTACGAGCAGTACTTC. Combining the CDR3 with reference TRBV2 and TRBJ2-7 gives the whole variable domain EPEVTQTPSHQVTQMGQEVILRCVPISNHLYFYWYRQILGQKVEFLVSFYNNEISEKSEIFDDQFSVERPDGSNFTLKIRSTKLEDSAMYFCASTPWVGGSSYEQYFGPGTRLTVT.

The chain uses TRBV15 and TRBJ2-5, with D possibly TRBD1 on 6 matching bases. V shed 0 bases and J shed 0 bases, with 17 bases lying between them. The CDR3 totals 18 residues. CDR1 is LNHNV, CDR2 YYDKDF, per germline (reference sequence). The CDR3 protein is CATSRDSNPQGYQETQYF. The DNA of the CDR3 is TGTGCCACCAGCAGAGACAGTAATCCACAGGGATACCAAGAGACCCAGTACTTC.